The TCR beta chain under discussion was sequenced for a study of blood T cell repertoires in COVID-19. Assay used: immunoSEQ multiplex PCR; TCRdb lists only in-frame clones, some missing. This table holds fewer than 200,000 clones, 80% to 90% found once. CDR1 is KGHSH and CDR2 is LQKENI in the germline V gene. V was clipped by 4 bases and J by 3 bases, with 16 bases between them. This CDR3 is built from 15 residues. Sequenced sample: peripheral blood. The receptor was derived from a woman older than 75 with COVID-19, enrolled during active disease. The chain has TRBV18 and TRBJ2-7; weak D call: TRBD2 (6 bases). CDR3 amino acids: CASSLFGTGNYEQYF. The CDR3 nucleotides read TGTGCCAGCTCACTATTCGGGACTGGGAACTACGAGCAGTACTTC.